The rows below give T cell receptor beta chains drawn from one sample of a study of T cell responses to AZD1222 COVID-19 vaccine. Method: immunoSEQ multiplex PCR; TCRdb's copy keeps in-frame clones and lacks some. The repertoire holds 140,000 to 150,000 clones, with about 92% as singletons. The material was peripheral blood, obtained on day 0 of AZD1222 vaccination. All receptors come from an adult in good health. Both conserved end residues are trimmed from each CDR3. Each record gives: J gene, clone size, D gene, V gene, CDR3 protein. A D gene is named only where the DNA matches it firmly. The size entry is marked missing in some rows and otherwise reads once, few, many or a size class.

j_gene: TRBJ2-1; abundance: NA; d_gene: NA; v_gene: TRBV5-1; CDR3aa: ASSPGVVSYNEQF
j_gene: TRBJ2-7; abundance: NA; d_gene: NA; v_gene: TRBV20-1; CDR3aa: SASADTSYEQY
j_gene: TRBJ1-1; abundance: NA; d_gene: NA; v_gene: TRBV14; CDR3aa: ASSQVSVAAEAF
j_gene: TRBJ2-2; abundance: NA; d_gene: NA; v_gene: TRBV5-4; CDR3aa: ASSKKRTENTGELF
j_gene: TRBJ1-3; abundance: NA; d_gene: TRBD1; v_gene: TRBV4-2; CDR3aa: ASSQEGRTGVRNTIY
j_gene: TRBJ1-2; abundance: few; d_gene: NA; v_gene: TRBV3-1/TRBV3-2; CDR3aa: ASSFDRPFYGYT
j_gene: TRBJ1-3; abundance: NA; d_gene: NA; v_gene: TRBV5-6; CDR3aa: ASSLNVGGPGNTIY
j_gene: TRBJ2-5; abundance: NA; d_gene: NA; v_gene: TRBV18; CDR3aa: ASSPAPGDVETQY
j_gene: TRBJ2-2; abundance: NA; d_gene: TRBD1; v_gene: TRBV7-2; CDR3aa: ASSLRTGRTGELF
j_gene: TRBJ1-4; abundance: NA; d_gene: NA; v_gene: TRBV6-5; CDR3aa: ASSYFGESNEKLF
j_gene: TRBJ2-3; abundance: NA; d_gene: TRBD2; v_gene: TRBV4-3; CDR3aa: ASSQGLAGGEDTQY
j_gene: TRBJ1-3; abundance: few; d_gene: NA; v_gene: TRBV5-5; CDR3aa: ASSLVGTGNTIY
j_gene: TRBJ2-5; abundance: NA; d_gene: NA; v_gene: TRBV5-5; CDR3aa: ASSLKVGGQETQY
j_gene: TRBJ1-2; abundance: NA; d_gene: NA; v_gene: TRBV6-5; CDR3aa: ASSTLTRTAYGYT
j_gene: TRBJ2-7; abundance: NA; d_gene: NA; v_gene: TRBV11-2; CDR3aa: ASTNFYEQY
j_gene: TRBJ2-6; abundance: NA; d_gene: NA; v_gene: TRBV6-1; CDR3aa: ASSDRAPFSGANVLT
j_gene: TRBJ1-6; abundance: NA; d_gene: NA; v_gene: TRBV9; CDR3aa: ASSLGPTRAPLH
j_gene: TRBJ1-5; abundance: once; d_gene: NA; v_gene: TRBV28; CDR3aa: ASSLWKKNQPQH
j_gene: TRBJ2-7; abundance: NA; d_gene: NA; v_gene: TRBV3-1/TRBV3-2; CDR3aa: ASSQENRYEQY
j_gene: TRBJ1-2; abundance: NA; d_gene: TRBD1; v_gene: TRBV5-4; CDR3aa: ASSSRDRGPYGYT
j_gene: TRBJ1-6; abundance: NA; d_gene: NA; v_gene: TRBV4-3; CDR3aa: ASSQEAVSGLNNSPLH
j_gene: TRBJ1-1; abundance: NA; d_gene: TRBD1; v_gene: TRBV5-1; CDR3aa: ASSLQGIGTEAF
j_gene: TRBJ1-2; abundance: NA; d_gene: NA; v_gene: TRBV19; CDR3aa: ASERQAGDYGYT
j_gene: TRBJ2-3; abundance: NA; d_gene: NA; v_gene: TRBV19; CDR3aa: ASSVGYRGTDTQY
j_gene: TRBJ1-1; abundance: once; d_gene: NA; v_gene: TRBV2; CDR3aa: ASSPGMNTEAF
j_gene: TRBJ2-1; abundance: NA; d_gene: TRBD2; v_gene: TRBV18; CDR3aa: ASSPPGTSFVREQF
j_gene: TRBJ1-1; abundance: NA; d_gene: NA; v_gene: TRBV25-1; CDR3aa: ASSEFDTEAF
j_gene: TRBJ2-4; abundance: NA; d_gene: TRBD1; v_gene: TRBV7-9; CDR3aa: ASSLGQEETIQY
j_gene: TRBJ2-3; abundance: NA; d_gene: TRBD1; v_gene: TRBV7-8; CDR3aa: ASSPRTGGTQY
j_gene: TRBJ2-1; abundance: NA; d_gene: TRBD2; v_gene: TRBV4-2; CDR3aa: ASSQLSGGIRNEQF
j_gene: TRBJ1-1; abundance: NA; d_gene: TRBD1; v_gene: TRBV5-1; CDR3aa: ASSLATGDTEAF